This entry describes one TCR beta chain. Its antigen is undetermined. These data come from a study of OX40 agonist ivuxolimab in advanced cancers. The wider study: Across the patients, intravenous ivuxolimab was delivered every 2 weeks at 0.01 to 10 mg/kg. Findings and limits, study-wide: By week 6 at 0.1 to 3.0 mg/kg, blood CD4+ and CD8+ T cells had expanded clonally. It was also the case that some nonresponders had low normalized T-cell clonal expansion.

Assay: immunoSEQ multiplex PCR; the TCRdb copy retains only in-frame clones and omits some. The data show around 60,000 clones, more than 80% seen once. This specimen was CD4+ or CD8+ T cells sorted from blood, taken in a trial of the OX40 agonist ivuxolimab. The source of this sequence is an adult with an advanced solid tumor such as melanoma, head and neck, liver or kidney cancer.

CDR3: CASSVVLGNEQFF. CDR3 DNA sequence: TGTGCCAGCAGCGTAGTTCTAGGTAATGAGCAGTTCTTC. The chain joins TRBV9 to TRBJ2-1; D gene unclear. V lost 0 bases and J lost 7, with 8 bases in between. The CDR3 extends over 13 amino acids. Germline V lookup: CDR1 SGDLS, CDR2 YYNGEE.